This T cell receptor (beta chain) was recorded in a study of early T cells in non-severe SARS-CoV-2 infection. Study-level background: The authors sequenced bulk RNA from unsorted whole blood, leaving chains unpaired. Study outcomes and limitations: In VDJdb matching, anti-spike CD8 responses were favored while private and CD4 specificities went missing.

Unique molecular identifier tags were affixed to discrete cDNA molecules. TCRdb reprocessed the 5' RACE reads with MiXCR, giving one entry per CDR3 protein. The sample lists around 28,000 distinct CDR3 sequences; over 5% were seen once. This clonotype was seen ten or more times. What it recognizes is unknown. Losses at the gene ends were 1 base for V and 3 bases for J; bases not matched to a gene: 7. This CDR3 region has 17 residues. CDR1 is SGHVS and CDR2 is FNYEAQ in the germline V gene. The material sequenced was whole blood. V is TRBV7-6 and J is TRBJ2-3, with 10 bases identical to TRBD2. The clonotype was recovered from an adult who was a healthcare worker with PCR-confirmed SARS-CoV-2 infection or an uninfected control (not recorded which). The CDR3 sequence is CASSLVPSGGRTDTQYF. The CDR3 nucleotides read TGTGCCAGCAGCTTAGTGCCTAGCGGGGGTCGGACAGATACGCAGTATTTT.